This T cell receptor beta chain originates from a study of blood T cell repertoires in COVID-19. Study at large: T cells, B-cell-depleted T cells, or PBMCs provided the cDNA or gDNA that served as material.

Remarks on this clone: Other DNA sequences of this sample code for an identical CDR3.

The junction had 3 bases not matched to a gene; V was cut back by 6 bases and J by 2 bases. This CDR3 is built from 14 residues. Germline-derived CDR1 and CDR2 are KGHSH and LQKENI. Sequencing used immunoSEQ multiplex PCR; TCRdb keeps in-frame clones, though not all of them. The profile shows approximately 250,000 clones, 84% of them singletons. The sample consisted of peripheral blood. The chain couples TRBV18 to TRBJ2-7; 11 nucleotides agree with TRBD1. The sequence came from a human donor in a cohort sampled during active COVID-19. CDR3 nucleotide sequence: TGTGCCAGCTCGCCGGGACAGGGGGCCTACGAGCAGTACTTC. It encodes CASSPGQGAYEQYF.